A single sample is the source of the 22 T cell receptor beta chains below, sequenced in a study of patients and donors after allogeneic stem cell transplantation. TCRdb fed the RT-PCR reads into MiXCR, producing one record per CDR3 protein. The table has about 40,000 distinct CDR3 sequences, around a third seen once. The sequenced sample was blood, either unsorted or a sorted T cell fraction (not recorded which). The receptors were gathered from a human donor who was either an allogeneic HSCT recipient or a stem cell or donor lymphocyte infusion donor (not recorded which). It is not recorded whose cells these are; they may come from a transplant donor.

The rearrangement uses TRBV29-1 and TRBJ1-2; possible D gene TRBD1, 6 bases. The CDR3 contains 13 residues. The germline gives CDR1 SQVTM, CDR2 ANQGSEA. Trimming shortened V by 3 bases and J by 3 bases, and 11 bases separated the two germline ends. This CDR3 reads CSVDRGAYYGYTF. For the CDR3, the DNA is TGCAGCGTTGATCGGGGGGCCTACTATGGCTACACCTTC.

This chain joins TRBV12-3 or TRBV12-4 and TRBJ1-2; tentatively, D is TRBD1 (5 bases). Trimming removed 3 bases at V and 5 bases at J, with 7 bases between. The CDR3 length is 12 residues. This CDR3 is CASSFGGYGYTF. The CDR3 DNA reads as TGTGCCAGCAGTTTCGGGGGTTATGGCTACACCTTC.

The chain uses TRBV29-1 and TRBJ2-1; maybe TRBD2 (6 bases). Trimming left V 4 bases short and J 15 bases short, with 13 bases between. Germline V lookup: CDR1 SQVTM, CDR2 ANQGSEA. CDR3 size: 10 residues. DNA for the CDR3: TGCAGCGTTGTGGAGGGCAATCGGTTCTTC. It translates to CSVVEGNRFF.

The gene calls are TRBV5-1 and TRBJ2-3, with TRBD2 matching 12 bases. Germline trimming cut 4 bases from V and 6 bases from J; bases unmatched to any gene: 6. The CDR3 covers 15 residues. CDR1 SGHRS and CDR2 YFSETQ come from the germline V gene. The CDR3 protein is CASSKTSGRADTQYF. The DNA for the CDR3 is TGCGCCAGCAGCAAGACTAGCGGGAGAGCGGATACGCAGTATTTT. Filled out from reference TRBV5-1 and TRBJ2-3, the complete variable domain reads KAGVTQTPRYLIKTRGQQVTLSCSPISGHRSVSWYQQTPGQGLQFLFEYFSETQRNKGNFPGRFSGRQFSNSRSEMNVSTLELGDSALYLCASSKTSGRADTQYFGPGTRLTVL.

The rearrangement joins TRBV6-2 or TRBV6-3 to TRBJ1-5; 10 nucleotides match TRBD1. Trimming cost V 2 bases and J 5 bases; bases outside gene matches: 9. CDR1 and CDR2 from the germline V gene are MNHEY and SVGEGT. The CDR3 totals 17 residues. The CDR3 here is CASSYHRQGAGYQPQHF. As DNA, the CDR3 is TGTGCCAGCAGTTACCACCGACAGGGGGCAGGATATCAGCCCCAGCATTTT.

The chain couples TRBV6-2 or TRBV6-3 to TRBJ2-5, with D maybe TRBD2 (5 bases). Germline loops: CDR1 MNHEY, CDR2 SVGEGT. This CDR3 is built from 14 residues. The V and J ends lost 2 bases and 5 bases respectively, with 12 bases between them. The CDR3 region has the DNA TGTGCCAGCAGTTACATACTAGTTGGCGAGACCCAGTACTTC. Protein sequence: CASSYILVGETQYF.

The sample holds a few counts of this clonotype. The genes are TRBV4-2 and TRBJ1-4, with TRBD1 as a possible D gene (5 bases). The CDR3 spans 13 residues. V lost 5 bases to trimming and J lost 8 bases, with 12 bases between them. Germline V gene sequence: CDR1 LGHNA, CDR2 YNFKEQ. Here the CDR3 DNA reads TGTGCCAGCAGCACCCGTGGGGACGAAAAACTGTTTTTT. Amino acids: CASSTRGDEKLFF.

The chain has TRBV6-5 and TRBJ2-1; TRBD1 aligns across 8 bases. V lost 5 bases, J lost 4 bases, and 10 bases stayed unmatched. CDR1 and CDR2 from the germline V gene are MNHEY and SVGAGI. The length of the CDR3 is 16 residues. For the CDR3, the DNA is TGTGCCAGCAGTACCACGGTTACAGGGGGATACAATGAGCAGTTCTTC. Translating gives CASSTTVTGGYNEQFF.

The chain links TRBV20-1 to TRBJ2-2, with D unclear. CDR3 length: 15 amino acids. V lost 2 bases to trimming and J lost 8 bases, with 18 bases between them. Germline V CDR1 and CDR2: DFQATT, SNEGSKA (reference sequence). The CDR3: CSARFSGTSTGELFF. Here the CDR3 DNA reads TGCAGTGCTAGATTCTCCGGAACCTCAACGGGGGAGCTGTTTTTT.

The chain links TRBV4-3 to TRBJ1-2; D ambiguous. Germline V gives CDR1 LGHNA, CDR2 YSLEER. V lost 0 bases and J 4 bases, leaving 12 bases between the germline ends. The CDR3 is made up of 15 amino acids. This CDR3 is CASSQDRRPIYGYTF. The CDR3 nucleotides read TGCGCCAGCAGCCAAGACCGCCGACCCATCTATGGCTACACCTTC.

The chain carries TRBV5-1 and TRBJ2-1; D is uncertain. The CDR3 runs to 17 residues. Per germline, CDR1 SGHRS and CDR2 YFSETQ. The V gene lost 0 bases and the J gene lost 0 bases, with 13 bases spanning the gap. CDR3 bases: TGCGCCAGCAGCTTGGTCAAAGGGTTAAGCTCCTACAATGAGCAGTTCTTC. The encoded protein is CASSLVKGLSSYNEQFF.

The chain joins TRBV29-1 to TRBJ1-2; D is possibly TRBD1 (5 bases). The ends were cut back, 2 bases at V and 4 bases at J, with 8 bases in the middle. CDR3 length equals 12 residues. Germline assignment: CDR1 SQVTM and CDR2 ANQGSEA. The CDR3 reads CSVEMTVYGYTF. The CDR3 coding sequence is TGCAGCGTTGAAATGACAGTCTATGGCTACACCTTC.

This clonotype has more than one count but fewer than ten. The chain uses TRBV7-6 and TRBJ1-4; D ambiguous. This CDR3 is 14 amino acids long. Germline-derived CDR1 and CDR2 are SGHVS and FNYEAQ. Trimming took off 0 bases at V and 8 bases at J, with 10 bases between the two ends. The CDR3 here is CASSLAGREEKLFF. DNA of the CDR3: TGTGCCAGCAGCTTAGCAGGGCGCGAGGAAAAACTGTTTTTT.

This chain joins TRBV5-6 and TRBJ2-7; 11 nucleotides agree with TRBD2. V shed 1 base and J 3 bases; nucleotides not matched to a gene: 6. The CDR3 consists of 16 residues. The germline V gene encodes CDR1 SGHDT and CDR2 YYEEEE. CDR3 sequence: CASSLPPGLADYEQYF. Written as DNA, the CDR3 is TGTGCCAGCAGCTTGCCTCCGGGACTAGCGGACTACGAGCAGTACTTC.

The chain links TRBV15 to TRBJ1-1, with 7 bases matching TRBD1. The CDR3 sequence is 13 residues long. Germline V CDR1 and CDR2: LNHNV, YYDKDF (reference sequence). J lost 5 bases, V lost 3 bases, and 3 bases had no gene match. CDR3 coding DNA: TGTGCCACCAGCAGGACAGGGATAACTGAAGCTTTCTTT. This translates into CATSRTGITEAFF. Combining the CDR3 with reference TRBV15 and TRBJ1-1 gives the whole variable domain DAMVIQNPRYQVTQFGKPVTLSCSQTLNHNVMYWYQQKSSQAPKLLFHYYDKDFNNEADTPDNFQSRRPNTSFCFLDIRSPGLGDTAMYLCATSRTGITEAFFGQGTRLTVV.

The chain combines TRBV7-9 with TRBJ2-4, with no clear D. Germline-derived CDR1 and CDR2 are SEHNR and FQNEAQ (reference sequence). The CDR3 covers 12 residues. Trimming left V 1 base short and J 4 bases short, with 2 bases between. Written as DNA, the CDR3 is TGTGCCAGCAGCTTAGGAAAAAACATTCAGTACTTC. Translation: CASSLGKNIQYF.

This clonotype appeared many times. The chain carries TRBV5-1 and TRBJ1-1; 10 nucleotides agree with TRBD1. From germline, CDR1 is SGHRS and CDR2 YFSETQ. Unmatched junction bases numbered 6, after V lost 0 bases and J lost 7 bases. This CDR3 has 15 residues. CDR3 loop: CASSLERTGGIEAFF. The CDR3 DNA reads TGCGCCAGCAGCTTGGAGAGGACAGGGGGAATTGAAGCTTTCTTT.

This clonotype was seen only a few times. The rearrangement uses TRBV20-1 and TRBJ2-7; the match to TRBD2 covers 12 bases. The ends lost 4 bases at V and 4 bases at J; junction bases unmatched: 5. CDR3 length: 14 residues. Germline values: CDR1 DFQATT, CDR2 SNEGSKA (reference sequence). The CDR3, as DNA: TGCAGTGCTATCCCTAGCGGGAGGGGGTACGAGCAGTACTTC. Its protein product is CSAIPSGRGYEQYF.

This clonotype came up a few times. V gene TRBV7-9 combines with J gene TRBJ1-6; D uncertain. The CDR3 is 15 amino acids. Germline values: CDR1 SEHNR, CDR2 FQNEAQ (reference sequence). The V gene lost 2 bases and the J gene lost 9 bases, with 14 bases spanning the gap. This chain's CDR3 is CASSLWALISSPLHF. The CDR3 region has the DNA TGTGCCAGCAGCTTATGGGCCCTTATTTCTTCACCCCTCCACTTT.

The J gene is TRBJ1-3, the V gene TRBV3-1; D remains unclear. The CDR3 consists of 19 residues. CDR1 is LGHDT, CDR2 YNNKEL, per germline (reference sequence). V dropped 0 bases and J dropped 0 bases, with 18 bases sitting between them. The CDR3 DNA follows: TGTGCCAGCAGCCAAGAATACCCGACACAGATTACCTCTGGAAACACCATATATTTT. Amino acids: CASSQEYPTQITSGNTIYF. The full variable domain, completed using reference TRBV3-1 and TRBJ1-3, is DTAVSQTPKYLVTQMGNDKSIKCEQNLGHDTMYWYKQDSKKFLKIMFSYNNKELIINETVPNRFSPKSPDKAHLNLHINSLELGDSAVYFCASSQEYPTQITSGNTIYFGEGSWLTVV.

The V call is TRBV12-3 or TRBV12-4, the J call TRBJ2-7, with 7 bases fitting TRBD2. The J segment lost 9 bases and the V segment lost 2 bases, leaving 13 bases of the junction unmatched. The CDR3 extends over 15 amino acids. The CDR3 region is CASSLTPAVTGGQYF. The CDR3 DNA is TGTGCCAGCAGTTTAACCCCTGCGGTCACGGGGGGGCAGTACTTC.

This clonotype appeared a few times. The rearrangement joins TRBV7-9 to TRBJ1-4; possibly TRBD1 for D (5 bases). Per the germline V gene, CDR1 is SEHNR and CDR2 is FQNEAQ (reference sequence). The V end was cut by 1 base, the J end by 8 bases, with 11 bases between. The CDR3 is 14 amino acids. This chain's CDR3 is CASSLEQGFEKLFF. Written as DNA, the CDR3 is TGTGCCAGCAGCTTAGAGCAGGGTTTCGAAAAACTGTTTTTT.